This entry is about one T cell receptor beta chain. Methods used by the authors: The assay estimated nucleated cells by amplifying reference gene primers. Libraries were prepared by immunoSEQ multiplex PCR; TCRdb keeps only in-frame clonotypes and omits some of them. V, J and clone size are those of that table, while D and trimming were read from the DNA. The table lists roughly 250,000 clones, around four fifths of them singletons. This sample was included in a study of blood T cell repertoires in COVID-19. About the study: COVID-19 samples from acute and convalescent phases originated in the United States, Italy and Spain. Sources were T cells, B-cell-depleted T cells, or PBMCs; the material itself was cDNA or gDNA.

This CDR3 spans 13 amino acids. Per the germline V gene, CDR1 is KGHSH and CDR2 is LQKENI. Trimming left V 3 bases short and J 6 bases short, with 11 bases between. The chain has TRBV18 and TRBJ1-2; D perhaps matches TRBD1 (6 bases). This receptor was obtained from a woman aged 60-70 years with active or convalescent COVID-19. The sequenced material came from peripheral blood. As DNA, the CDR3 is TGTGCCAGCTCACCGGGAACAGGGAATGGCTACACCTTC. It is translated as CASSPGTGNGYTF.